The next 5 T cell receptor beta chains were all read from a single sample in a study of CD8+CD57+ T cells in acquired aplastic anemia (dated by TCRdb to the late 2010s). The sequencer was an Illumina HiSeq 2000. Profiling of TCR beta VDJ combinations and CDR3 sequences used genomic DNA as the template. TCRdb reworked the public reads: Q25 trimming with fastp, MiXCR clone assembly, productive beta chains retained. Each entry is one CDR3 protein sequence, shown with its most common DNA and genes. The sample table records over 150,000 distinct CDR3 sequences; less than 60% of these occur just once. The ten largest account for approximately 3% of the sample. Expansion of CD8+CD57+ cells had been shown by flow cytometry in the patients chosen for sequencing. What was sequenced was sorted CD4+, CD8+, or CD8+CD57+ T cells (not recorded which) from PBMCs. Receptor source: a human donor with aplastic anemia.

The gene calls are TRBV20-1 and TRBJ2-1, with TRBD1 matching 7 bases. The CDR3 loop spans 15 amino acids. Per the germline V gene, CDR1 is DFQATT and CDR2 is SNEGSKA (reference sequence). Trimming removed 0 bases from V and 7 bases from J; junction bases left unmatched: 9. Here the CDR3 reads CSARDLTTGWNEQFF. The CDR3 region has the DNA TGCAGTGCTAGAGATCTAACGACAGGGTGGAATGAGCAGTTCTTC.

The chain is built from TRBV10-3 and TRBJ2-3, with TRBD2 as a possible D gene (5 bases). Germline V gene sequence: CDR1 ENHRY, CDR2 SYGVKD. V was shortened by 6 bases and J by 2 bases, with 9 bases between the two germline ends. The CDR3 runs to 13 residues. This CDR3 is CAIRSGSTDTQYF. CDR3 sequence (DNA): TGTGCCATCAGAAGCGGTTCCACAGATACGCAGTATTTT.

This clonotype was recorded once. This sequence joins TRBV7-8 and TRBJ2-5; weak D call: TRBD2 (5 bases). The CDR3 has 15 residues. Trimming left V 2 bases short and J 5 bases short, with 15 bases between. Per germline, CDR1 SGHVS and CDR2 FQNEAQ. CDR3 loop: CASSLLGGLGETQYF. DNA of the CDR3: TGTGCCAGCAGCTTATTGGGCGGGTTGGGGGAGACCCAGTACTTC.

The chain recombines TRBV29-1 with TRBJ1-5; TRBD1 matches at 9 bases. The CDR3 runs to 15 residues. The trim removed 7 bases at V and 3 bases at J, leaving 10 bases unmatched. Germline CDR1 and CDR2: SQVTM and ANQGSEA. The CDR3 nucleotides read TGCAGCGCCGGGACAGGGTCCGGACTCAATCAGCCCCAGCATTTT. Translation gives CSAGTGSGLNQPQHF.

The CDR3 is CASSYSRGDEKLFF. The CDR3 region has the DNA TGTGCCAGCAGTTATAGTCGGGGAGATGAAAAACTGTTTTTT. This chain joins TRBV6-5 and TRBJ1-4, with D unclear. Trimming shortened V by 3 bases and J by 6 bases, and 11 bases separated the two germline ends. From germline, CDR1 is MNHEY and CDR2 SVGAGI. The CDR3 totals 14 residues.